The 30 T cell receptor beta chains listed next were all sequenced from one sample in a study of cytomegalovirus exposure and HLA in healthy donors. Both 60 Vbeta primers and 13 Jbeta primers went into the PCR. The method was immunoSEQ multiplex PCR; TCRdb's version includes in-frame clones alone and lacks a portion of them. Among 130,000 or so clones listed, 74% were seen once. Sequencing was carried out using PBMCs. These receptors all come from a man aged 18 to 29 in good health and CMV-seropositive.

V usage is TRBV5-5 and J usage is TRBJ2-3; 7 nucleotides line up with TRBD1. The CDR3 consists of 14 residues. CDR1 and CDR2 from the germline V gene are SGHKS and YYEKEE (reference sequence). Trimming took 3 bases from V and 0 from J; bases not matched to a gene: 1. The CDR3 sequence: CASSSGGSTDTQYF. CDR3 nucleotide sequence: TGTGCCAGCAGCTCAGGGGGTAGCACAGATACGCAGTATTTT.

J is TRBJ1-1 and V is TRBV13; D uncertain. The CDR3 runs to 14 residues. V lost 0 bases, J lost 0 bases, and 5 bases lay in between. Germline CDR1 PRHDT, CDR2 FYEKMQ (reference sequence). This CDR3 reads CASSLGQMNTEAFF. Written as DNA, the CDR3 is TGTGCCAGCAGCTTAGGACAGATGAACACTGAAGCTTTCTTT.

Here the CDR3 reads CASSYGTGDSPLHF. The CDR3, as DNA: TGTGCCAGCAGTTACGGGACAGGTGATTCACCCCTCCACTTT. The V call is TRBV2, the J call TRBJ1-6; 8 positions agree with TRBD1. Germline V gene sequence: CDR1 SNHLY, CDR2 FYNNEI. The CDR3 loop spans 14 amino acids. V shed 5 bases, J shed 8 bases, and the junction held 5 bases outside the gene matches.

Here the CDR3 DNA reads TGTGCCAGCAGCTTAGCAGGGGGCACCGGGGAGCTGTTTTTT. This encodes CASSLAGGTGELFF. The chain couples TRBV11-3 to TRBJ2-2; 7 nucleotides agree with TRBD1. This CDR3 has 14 residues. Germline CDR1 is SGHNT and CDR2 is YENEEA. The ends lost 1 base at V and 4 bases at J; junction bases unmatched: 0.

This sequence joins TRBV4-3 and TRBJ2-7, with 7 bases identical to TRBD1. The CDR3 covers 14 residues. CDR1 and CDR2 (germline): LGHNA, YSLEER. The trim removed 1 base at V and 7 bases at J, leaving 7 bases unmatched. CDR3 sequence (DNA): TGCGCCAGCAGCCAAGGTCACGGGACAGAAGAGCAGTACTTC. Its protein is CASSQGHGTEEQYF.

J is TRBJ2-1 and V is TRBV5-1; TRBD1 matches 10 bases. The trim removed 4 bases at V and 4 bases at J, leaving 8 bases unmatched. The CDR3 has 16 amino acids. Per the germline V gene, CDR1 is SGHRS and CDR2 is YFSETQ. CDR3 in amino acids: CASSLAPGQGYNEQFF. The CDR3 DNA is TGCGCCAGCAGCCTAGCCCCGGGACAGGGGTACAATGAGCAGTTCTTC.

J is TRBJ2-7 and V is TRBV29-1, with 9 bases aligning to TRBD1. Germline values: CDR1 SQVTM, CDR2 ANQGSEA. CDR3 size: 13 residues. V dropped 7 bases and J dropped 7; count of bases not matched to a gene: 11. The CDR3 nucleotides are TGCAGCGGGCGGGGACAGGGAGCAGGGGAGCAGTACTTC. Encoded protein: CSGRGQGAGEQYF.

The chain is built from TRBV7-2 and TRBJ1-2; 9 bases align to TRBD1. CDR1 SGHTA and CDR2 FQGNSA come from the germline V gene. The CDR3 is 15 amino acids. The V gene end was trimmed by 5 bases and the J gene end by 4 bases; junction bases not matched to a gene: 8. Here the CDR3 reads CASSPRTGAPYGYTF. For the CDR3, the DNA is TGTGCCAGCAGCCCCCGGACAGGGGCCCCCTATGGCTACACCTTC.

This sequence joins TRBV7-9 and TRBJ2-7, with 9 nucleotides matching TRBD2. The CDR3 length is 15 residues. V lost 5 bases and J lost 3; bases outside the gene matches: 8. Germline V gene lookup returns CDR1 SEHNR and CDR2 FQNEAQ (reference sequence). The CDR3 spells CASSPSGTSRYEQYF. The CDR3 bases are TGTGCCAGCAGCCCTTCGGGGACTAGCCGCTACGAGCAGTACTTC.

The chain employs TRBV7-2 and TRBJ2-7; 7 bases match TRBD2. Germline V lookup: CDR1 SGHTA, CDR2 FQGNSA. The CDR3 consists of 16 residues. The V gene end was trimmed by 8 bases and the J gene end by 2 bases; junction bases not matched to a gene: 15. The CDR3 protein is CASAPPGLAATYEQYF. Here the CDR3 DNA reads TGTGCCAGCGCCCCCCCAGGGCTAGCGGCAACCTACGAGCAGTACTTC.

This CDR3 reads CAIARGGSYNEQFF. DNA of the CDR3: TGTGCCATCGCACGGGGGGGCTCCTACAATGAGCAGTTCTTC. This chain links TRBV10-3 with TRBJ2-1; 8 nucleotides match TRBD2. Trimming cost V 8 bases and J 0 bases; bases outside gene matches: 3. This CDR3 contains 14 residues. The germline V gene encodes CDR1 ENHRY and CDR2 SYGVKD.

This clone was picked up one time. This sequence joins TRBV5-1 and TRBJ1-4; 7 bases are shared with TRBD1. This CDR3 region has 16 residues. V was pared by 3 bases and J by 5 bases, with 10 bases of the junction left unmatched. Germline V gene lookup returns CDR1 SGHRS and CDR2 YFSETQ. In DNA form, the CDR3 reads TGCGCCAGCAGCTCACAGTGGGCACAGGGGAATGAAAAACTGTTTTTT. This sequence encodes CASSSQWAQGNEKLFF.

The rearrangement joins TRBV5-4 to TRBJ1-5; 7 bases agree with TRBD1. Germline assignment: CDR1 SGHNT and CDR2 YYREEE (reference sequence). This CDR3 comprises 14 residues. J was trimmed by 9 bases and V by 0 bases; bases with no gene match: 6. The CDR3 loop is CASSLDRGSGPQHF. In nucleotides, the CDR3 is TGTGCCAGCAGCTTGGACAGGGGTAGTGGGCCCCAGCATTTT.

The V and J genes are TRBV27 and TRBJ2-1; the match to TRBD2 covers 7 bases. V shed 2 bases, J shed 4 bases, and the junction held 2 bases outside the gene matches. The germline V gene has CDR1 MNHEY and CDR2 SMNVEV (reference sequence). The CDR3 is 14 amino acids. In DNA form, the CDR3 reads TGTGCCAGCAGTTTACTAGCGGCTTACAATGAGCAGTTCTTC. Translating gives CASSLLAAYNEQFF.

This clone showed up just a few times. The rearrangement links TRBV7-9 to TRBJ2-1; 9 bases map to TRBD2. V lost 2 bases, J lost 1 base, and 3 bases stayed unmatched. CDR1 is SEHNR, CDR2 FQNEAQ, per germline (reference sequence). The CDR3 sequence is 16 residues long. The CDR3 sequence is CASSLNLAGSYNEQFF. DNA for the CDR3: TGTGCCAGCAGCTTAAACCTAGCGGGGTCCTACAATGAGCAGTTCTTC.

V gene TRBV7-9 combines with J gene TRBJ1-2; D is perhaps TRBD1 (5 bases). CDR1 and CDR2 from the germline V gene are SEHNR and FQNEAQ (reference sequence). V lost 0 bases, J lost 8 bases, and 10 bases lay in between. This CDR3 spans 13 amino acids. Written as DNA, the CDR3 is TGTGCCAGCAGCTTAGCGCAGGGTTGGGGCTACACCTTC. Protein sequence: CASSLAQGWGYTF. The whole variable domain, filled in from reference TRBV7-9 and TRBJ1-2, reads DTGVSQNPRHKITKRGQNVTFRCDPISEHNRLYWYRQTLGQGPEFLTYFQNEAQLEKSRLLSDRFSAERPKGSFSTLEIQRTEQGDSAMYLCASSLAQGWGYTFGSGTRLTVV.

This chain joins TRBV2 and TRBJ1-5; 8 bases line up with TRBD1. V was clipped by 1 base and J by 7 bases; unmatched bases: 6. The CDR3 is 15 amino acids. Germline V gene data show CDR1 as SNHLY and CDR2 as FYNNEI. In DNA form, the CDR3 reads TGTGCCAGCAGTGAAGGGCAGGGGGCATCGCAGCCCCAGCATTTT. Amino acids: CASSEGQGASQPQHF.

V is TRBV5-1 and J is TRBJ2-7, with 8 bases lining up with TRBD1. This CDR3 has 14 amino acids. After removal of 4 bases from V and 6 bases from J, the junction contained 9 bases not matched to a gene. Germline assignment: CDR1 SGHRS and CDR2 YFSETQ. CDR3: CASSPATGAAEQYF. CDR3 coding DNA: TGCGCCAGCAGCCCGGCGACAGGGGCGGCCGAGCAGTACTTC.

This chain links TRBV4-1 with TRBJ2-3; tentatively, D is TRBD1 (6 bases). CDR3 length: 19 amino acids. The V and J ends lost 1 base and 0 bases respectively, with 20 bases between them. The germline gives CDR1 MGHRA, CDR2 YSYEKL. The CDR3 DNA reads as TGCGCCAGCAGCCAAGGACAGGTAATTCCAAAACGAAGCACAGATACGCAGTATTTT. It codes for CASSQGQVIPKRSTDTQYF.

The chain couples TRBV18 to TRBJ1-1; 7 positions match TRBD1. V lost 4 bases to trimming and J lost 3 bases; unmatched junction nucleotides: 8. There are 15 residues in the CDR3. Germline CDR1 and CDR2: KGHSH and LQKENI. The CDR3 loop is CASSQTGSGDTEAFF. DNA for the CDR3: TGTGCCAGCTCACAGACAGGGTCCGGGGACACTGAAGCTTTCTTT.

This chain uses TRBV9 with TRBJ2-3; TRBD2 matches at 13 bases. CDR3 length: 15 amino acids. V trimming: 4 bases; J trimming: 8 bases; junction bases outside the gene matches: 7. Germline CDR1 and CDR2: SGDLS and YYNGEE. The CDR3 loop reads CASSPLAGGPGTQYF. DNA of the CDR3: TGTGCCAGCAGCCCACTAGCGGGAGGGCCGGGTACGCAGTATTTT.

V usage is TRBV28 and J usage is TRBJ1-4; D unresolved. Germline V CDR1 and CDR2: MDHEN, SYDVKM. The CDR3 consists of 15 residues. The V end lost 1 base, the J end lost 6 bases, and 12 bases lay between the germline ends. The CDR3 here is CASSLLTGWDEKLFF. The CDR3 nucleotides are TGTGCCAGCAGTTTATTGACGGGGTGGGATGAAAAACTGTTTTTT. Complete variable domain (other parts from reference TRBV28 and TRBJ1-4): DVKVTQSSRYLVKRTGEKVFLECVQDMDHENMFWYRQDPGLGLRLIYFSYDVKMKEKGDIPEGYSVSREKKERFSLILESASTNQTSMYLCASSLLTGWDEKLFFGSGTQLSVL.

This chain uses TRBV6-1 with TRBJ2-7, with 7 bases that match TRBD1. V dropped 6 bases and J dropped 2; count of bases not matched to a gene: 7. Germline loops: CDR1 MNHNS, CDR2 SASEGT. CDR3 length: 14 residues. DNA of the CDR3: TGTGCCAGCAGAACGGGACAGCGCGCCTACGAGCAGTACTTC. It codes for CASRTGQRAYEQYF.

The CDR3 spells CASSPGQASYYYEQYF. DNA of the CDR3: TGCGCCAGCAGCCCGGGACAGGCTTCATACTACTACGAGCAGTACTTC. The rearrangement links TRBV5-1 to TRBJ2-7; TRBD1 aligns across 8 bases. The CDR3 has 16 residues. The germline V gene has CDR1 SGHRS and CDR2 YFSETQ. Germline trimming cut 4 bases from V and 3 bases from J; bases unmatched to any gene: 12.

This chain uses TRBV15 with TRBJ1-5; the D is unclear. This CDR3 spans 12 amino acids. The ends were cut back, 3 bases at V and 5 bases at J, with 5 bases in the middle. CDR1 LNHNV and CDR2 YYDKDF come from the germline V gene (reference sequence). In DNA form, the CDR3 reads TGTGCCACCAGCAGGCAGGATCAGCCCCAGCATTTT. It translates to CATSRQDQPQHF.

V usage is TRBV6-1 and J usage is TRBJ1-2; tentatively, D is TRBD1 (5 bases). Trimming pared 4 bases from V and 4 bases from J, leaving 10 bases between. The CDR3 consists of 13 residues. The germline V gene has CDR1 MNHNS and CDR2 SASEGT. The CDR3 spells CASSVGQGYGYTF. The CDR3 region has the DNA TGTGCCAGCAGTGTCGGTCAGGGCTATGGCTACACCTTC.

V usage is TRBV9 and J usage is TRBJ2-1, with 9 positions matching TRBD2. CDR3 length equals 15 residues. Per the germline V gene, CDR1 is SGDLS and CDR2 is YYNGEE. Trimming at V came to 2 bases and at J to 6 bases, leaving 6 bases not matched to a gene. The chain's CDR3 is CASSVIAGVGNEQFF. DNA of the CDR3: TGTGCCAGCAGCGTGATAGCGGGAGTGGGCAATGAGCAGTTCTTC.

This clone was counted between two and nine times. At one end, the junction sequence differs from germline, possibly due to a read error. The rearrangement uses TRBV28 and TRBJ1-5; D gene ambiguous. The CDR3 contains 12 residues. Germline assignment: CDR1 MDHEN and CDR2 SYDVKM. This chain's CDR3 is CASSLSDQPQHF. The CDR3 bases are TGTGCCAGCAGCTTATCCGATCAGCCCCAGCATTTT.

The rearrangement joins TRBV29-1 to TRBJ2-7, with D possibly matching TRBD1 (6 bases). Trimming stripped 6 bases from V and 4 bases from J, with 22 bases between. Per the germline V gene, CDR1 is SQVTM and CDR2 is ANQGSEA. This CDR3 comprises 15 residues. The CDR3 nucleotides read TGCAGCGTCTACGGCGGAGAGGGGGTCTATTACGAGCAGTACTTC. This gives the protein CSVYGGEGVYYEQYF.

The rearrangement links TRBV19 to TRBJ2-1; 7 bases are a match to TRBD2. J gave up 7 bases and V 5 bases, and 5 bases lay outside the gene matches. CDR1 and CDR2 from the germline V gene are LNHDA and SQIVND (reference sequence). CDR3 length: 13 amino acids. CDR3 sequence reads: CASSRIGGNEQFF. The CDR3 DNA sequence: TGTGCCAGTAGTCGGATCGGGGGGAATGAGCAGTTCTTC.